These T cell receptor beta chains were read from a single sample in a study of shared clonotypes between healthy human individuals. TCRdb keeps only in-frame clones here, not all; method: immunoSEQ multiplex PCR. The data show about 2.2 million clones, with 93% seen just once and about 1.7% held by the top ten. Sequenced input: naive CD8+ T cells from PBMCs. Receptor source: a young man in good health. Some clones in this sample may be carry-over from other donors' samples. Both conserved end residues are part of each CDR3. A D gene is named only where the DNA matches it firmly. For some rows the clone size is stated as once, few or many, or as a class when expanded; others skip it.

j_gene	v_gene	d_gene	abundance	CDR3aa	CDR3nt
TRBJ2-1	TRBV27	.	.	CASSLLNNEQFF	TGTGCCAGCAGTCTACTAAACAATGAGCAGTTCTTC
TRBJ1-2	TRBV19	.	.	CASSITSGGYGYTF	TGTGCCAGTAGTATCACCTCGGGGGGCTATGGCTACACCTTC
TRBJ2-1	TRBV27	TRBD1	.	CASSFTGVSSYNEQFF	TGTGCCAGCAGTTTCACAGGGGTTAGTTCCTACAATGAGCAGTTCTTC
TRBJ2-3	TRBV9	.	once	CASSVGLPNTQYF	TGTGCCAGCAGCGTAGGACTCCCCAATACGCAGTATTTT
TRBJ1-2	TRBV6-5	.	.	CASAGASMAYGYTF	TGTGCCAGCGCCGGGGCCTCCATGGCCTATGGCTACACCTTC
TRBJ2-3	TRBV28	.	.	CASSLRRNTDTQYF	TGTGCCAGCAGTTTACGGCGGAACACAGATACGCAGTATTTT
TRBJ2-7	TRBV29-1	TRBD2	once	CSVESLAGGTYEQYF	TGCAGCGTTGAATCGCTAGCGGGAGGGACCTACGAGCAGTACTTC
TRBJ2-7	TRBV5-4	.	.	CASSFDGSGGPEQYF	TGTGCCAGCAGCTTTGATGGGTCTGGGGGGCCGGAGCAGTACTTC
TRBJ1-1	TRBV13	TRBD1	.	CASSWDRGRDTEAFF	TGTGCCAGCAGCTGGGACAGGGGCAGGGACACTGAAGCTTTCTTT
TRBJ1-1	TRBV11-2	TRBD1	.	CASSPSTGGHTEAFF	TGTGCCAGCAGCCCATCGACAGGGGGGCACACTGAAGCTTTCTTT
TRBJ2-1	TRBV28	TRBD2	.	CASSLFFIGTSGYNEQFF	TGTGCCAGCAGTTTATTTTTTATAGGGACTAGCGGATACAATGAGCAGTTCTTC
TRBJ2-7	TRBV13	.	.	CASSLGSGKFSYEQYF	TGTGCCAGCAGCTTAGGTTCAGGGAAATTCTCCTACGAGCAGTACTTC
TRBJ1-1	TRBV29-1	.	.	CSVESRAAEAFF	TGCAGCGTTGAATCCAGGGCGGCTGAAGCTTTCTTT
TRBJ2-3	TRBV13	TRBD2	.	CASSVSGRREDTQYF	TGTGCCAGCAGCGTTAGCGGGAGAAGGGAAGATACGCAGTATTTT
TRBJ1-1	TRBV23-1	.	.	CASSLSAGVAFF	TGCGCCAGCAGTCTATCGGCGGGTGTAGCTTTCTTT
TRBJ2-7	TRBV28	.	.	CASSLGMAFSYEQYF	TGTGCCAGCAGTTTAGGAATGGCTTTCTCCTACGAGCAGTACTTC
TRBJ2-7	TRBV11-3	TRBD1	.	CASSPRDRPQGEQYF	TGTGCCAGCAGCCCCAGGGACAGGCCCCAGGGCGAGCAGTACTTC
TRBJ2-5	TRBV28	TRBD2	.	CASRAGLRETQYF	TGTGCCAGCAGAGCGGGACTAAGGGAGACCCAGTACTTC
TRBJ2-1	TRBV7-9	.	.	CASSFPLGNEQFF	TGTGCCAGCAGCTTCCCCCTAGGAAATGAGCAGTTCTTC
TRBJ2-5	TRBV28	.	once	CASSLSRRAETQYF	TGTGCCAGCAGTTTAAGCCGCCGGGCGGAGACCCAGTACTTC
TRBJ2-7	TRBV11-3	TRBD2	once	CEPRVAGPYGEQYF	TGTGAACCCCGGGTAGCGGGACCGTATGGGGAGCAGTACTTC
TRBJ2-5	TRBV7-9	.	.	CASSLDGSPRGETQYF	TGTGCCAGCAGCTTAGACGGGAGCCCCAGAGGAGAGACCCAGTACTTC
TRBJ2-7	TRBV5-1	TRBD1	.	CASSSTQGANYEQYF	TGCGCCAGCAGCTCCACCCAGGGGGCTAACTACGAGCAGTACTTC
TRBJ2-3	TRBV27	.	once	CASSLNAFGAADTQYF	TGTGCCAGCAGTTTAAACGCCTTTGGGGCCGCAGATACGCAGTATTTT
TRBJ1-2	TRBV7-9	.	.	CASSPTPGEHIYGYTF	TGTGCCAGCAGCCCCACACCAGGGGAACACATCTATGGCTACACCTTC
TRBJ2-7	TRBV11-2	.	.	CASSHGPGTESSYEQYF	TGTGCCAGCAGCCACGGCCCAGGGACGGAGAGCTCCTACGAGCAGTACTTC
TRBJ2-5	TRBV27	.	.	CASCKLWISGQETQYF	TGTGCCAGCTGTAAACTATGGATCTCAGGCCAAGAGACCCAGTACTTC
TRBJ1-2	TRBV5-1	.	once	CASSLGSYGYTF	TGCGCCAGCAGCTTGGGGTCATATGGCTACACCTTC
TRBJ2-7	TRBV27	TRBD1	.	CASSQRTGGYYEQYF	TGTGCCAGCAGTCAACGGACAGGGGGCTATTACGAGCAGTACTTC
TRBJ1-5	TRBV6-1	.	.	CASSEWGVPQHF	TGTGCCAGCAGTGAATGGGGCGTTCCCCAGCATTTT
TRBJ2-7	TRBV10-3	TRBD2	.	CAVSPASGSYEQYF	TGTGCCGTCAGCCCGGCTAGCGGGTCCTACGAGCAGTACTTC
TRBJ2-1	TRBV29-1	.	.	CSVQIVVPYNEQFF	TGCAGCGTACAAATAGTTGTGCCCTACAATGAGCAGTTCTTC
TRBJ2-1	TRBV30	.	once	CAWRDSGRHEQFF	TGTGCCTGGAGGGATTCCGGGAGACATGAGCAGTTCTTC
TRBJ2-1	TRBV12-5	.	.	CASGSIMGDNEQFF	TGTGCTAGTGGTTCGATAATGGGGGACAATGAGCAGTTCTTC
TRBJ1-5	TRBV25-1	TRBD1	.	CASSGGTDSNQPQHF	TGTGCCAGCAGTGGAGGGACAGACAGCAATCAGCCCCAGCATTTT
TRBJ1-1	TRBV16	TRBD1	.	CASSRDRGNTEAFF	TGTGCCAGCAGCCGGGACAGGGGGAACACTGAAGCTTTCTTT
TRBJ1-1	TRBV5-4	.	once	CASSQDTGGNTEAFF	TGCGCCAGCAGCCAAGATACGGGGGGAAACACTGAAGCTTTCTTT
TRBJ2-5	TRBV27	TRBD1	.	CASSLWTGEETQYF	TGTGCCAGCAGTTTATGGACAGGGGAAGAGACCCAGTACTTC
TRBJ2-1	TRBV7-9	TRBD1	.	CASSHGTGSYNEQFF	TGTGCCAGCAGCCACGGGACAGGGTCGTACAATGAGCAGTTCTTC
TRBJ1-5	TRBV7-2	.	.	CASSLDIATGRPQHF	TGTGCCAGCAGCTTAGATATTGCCACAGGTCGACCCCAGCATTTT
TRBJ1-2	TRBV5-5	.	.	CASSLGAIYGYTF	TGTGCCAGCAGCTTAGGAGCAATCTATGGCTACACCTTC
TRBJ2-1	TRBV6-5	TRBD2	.	CASGIAGGTEQFF	TGTGCCAGCGGCATAGCGGGAGGTACTGAGCAGTTCTTC
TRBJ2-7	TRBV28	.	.	CASSASSYEQYF	TGTGCCAGCAGCGCCTCTTCCTACGAGCAGTACTTC
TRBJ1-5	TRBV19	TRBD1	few	CASSISDRQPQHF	TGTGCCAGTAGTATCTCGGACAGGCAGCCCCAGCATTTT
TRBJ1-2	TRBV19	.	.	CASRLGQTGYGYTF	TGTGCCAGTAGATTAGGACAGACCGGCTATGGCTACACCTTC
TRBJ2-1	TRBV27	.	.	CASSSPFREVRTYNEQFF	TGTGCCAGCAGTTCTCCCTTCAGGGAGGTAAGGACCTACAATGAGCAGTTCTTC
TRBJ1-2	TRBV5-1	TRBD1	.	CASSSQGADGYTF	TGCGCCAGCAGCTCTCAGGGGGCGGATGGCTACACCTTC
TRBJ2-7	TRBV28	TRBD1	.	CASSPDRGFYEQYF	TGTGCCAGCAGTCCCGACAGGGGGTTCTACGAGCAGTACTTC
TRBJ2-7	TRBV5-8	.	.	CASSLGPNGGEQYF	TGTGCCAGCAGCTTGGGGCCGAACGGGGGCGAGCAGTACTTC
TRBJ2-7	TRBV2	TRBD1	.	CASSLTGSSYEQYF	TGTGCCAGCAGCTTGACAGGGTCCTCCTACGAGCAGTACTTC
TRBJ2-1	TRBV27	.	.	CASSTAGGEQFF	TGTGCCAGCAGTACAGCTGGGGGCGAGCAGTTCTTC
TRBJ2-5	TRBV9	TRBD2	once	CASSGIAGVLETQYF	TGTGCCAGCAGCGGGATAGCGGGAGTGTTAGAGACCCAGTACTTC